These 9 T cell receptor beta chains were sequenced from one sample in a study of cytomegalovirus exposure and HLA in healthy donors. Vbeta (60) and Jbeta (13) primers were used in the PCR. Assay used: immunoSEQ multiplex PCR; TCRdb lists only in-frame clones, some missing. The table lists around 170,000 clones, about 80% of them singletons, with around 2.5% in the top ten. Sequencing was carried out using PBMCs. Receptor source: a woman aged 50 to 65 in good health and CMV-seropositive.

V usage is TRBV5-1 and J usage is TRBJ1-1; the D gene is possibly TRBD1 (5 bases). Per the germline V gene, CDR1 is SGHRS and CDR2 is YFSETQ. V was trimmed by 4 bases and J by 1 base, leaving 14 bases between them. CDR3 size: 15 residues. CDR3 nucleotides: TGCGCCAGCAGCCCTGGACACAACTCGAACACTGAAGCTTTCTTT. This encodes CASSPGHNSNTEAFF.

The chain combines TRBV2 with TRBJ1-1; D may be TRBD1 (6 bases). In germline, CDR1 is SNHLY, CDR2 FYNNEI. This CDR3 is 13 amino acids long. V shed 9 bases and J shed 0 bases, with 11 bases lying between them. For the CDR3, the DNA is TGTGCCAGTTTACAGGGAATGAACACTGAAGCTTTCTTT. Its translation: CASLQGMNTEAFF.

In this sample, this clone turned up once. The rearrangement joins TRBV7-2 to TRBJ1-2, with D unresolved. The germline CDR1 and CDR2 sequences are SGHTA and FQGNSA. CDR3 length: 15 residues. V lost 1 base, J lost 6 bases, and 15 bases lay in between. CDR3 region: CASSLVAGDTDGYTF. CDR3 nucleotide sequence: TGTGCCAGCAGCTTAGTGGCCGGCGACACCGATGGCTACACCTTC.

V usage is TRBV14 and J usage is TRBJ1-1, with 10 bases lining up with TRBD1. This CDR3 comprises 13 residues. Trimming at V came to 5 bases and at J to 11 bases, leaving 8 bases not matched to a gene. CDR1 is SGHDN and CDR2 is FVKESK in the germline V gene. CDR3 bases: TGTGCCAGCAGCAAAGGACAGGGGGAATTGGCTTTCTTT. Its protein is CASSKGQGELAFF.

V is TRBV6-6 and J is TRBJ2-7, with D perhaps TRBD1 (6 bases). CDR3 size: 14 residues. Germline V gives CDR1 MNHNY, CDR2 SVGAGI (reference sequence). The V and J ends lost 4 bases and 3 bases respectively, with 13 bases between them. This CDR3 is CASSLGEDSYEQYF. Written as DNA, the CDR3 is TGTGCCAGCAGTTTGGGCGAGGACAGCTACGAGCAGTACTTC.

A word on this clone: At one boundary the junction diverges from the germline segment, which might be a read error. The genes are TRBV7-9 and TRBJ2-5; a weak D match, TRBD2 (5 bases). The germline V gene encodes CDR1 SEHNR and CDR2 FQNEAQ (reference sequence). This CDR3 is built from 15 residues. CDR3 in DNA: TGTTCCAGCAGCTTAGCGACGGGAAGTGGAGAGACCCAGTACTTC. Its protein is CSSSLATGSGETQYF. Full variable domain (missing parts from reference TRBV7-9 and TRBJ2-5): DTGVSQNPRHKITKRGQNVTFRCDPISEHNRLYWYRQTLGQGPEFLTYFQNEAQLEKSRLLSDRFSAERPKGSFSTLEIQRTEQGDSAMYLCSSSLATGSGETQYFGPGTRLLVL.

This rearrangement joins TRBV28 to TRBJ1-2; 8 nucleotides match TRBD1. Germline lookup yields CDR1 MDHEN and CDR2 SYDVKM. V lost 8 bases to trimming and J lost 5 bases; unmatched junction nucleotides: 10. The CDR3 has 14 residues. CDR3 bases: TGTGCCAGCTCTACCCCGGGACAGGCATATGGCTACACCTTC. It encodes CASSTPGQAYGYTF.

The V call is TRBV2, the J call TRBJ2-5, with D perhaps TRBD1 (5 bases). The J call is doubtful: the DNA matches TRBJ2-7 better. Germline loops: CDR1 SNHLY, CDR2 FYNNEI. There are 13 residues in the CDR3. This CDR3 reads CASIRDGPHEQYF. The CDR3 region has the DNA TGTGCCAGCATCAGGGATGGACCGCACGAGCAGTACTTC.

The J gene is TRBJ1-5, the V gene TRBV6-1; 9 bases agree with TRBD1. The junction had 2 bases not matched to a gene; V was cut back by 1 base and J by 4 bases. Germline V lookup: CDR1 MNHNS, CDR2 SASEGT. The CDR3 has 15 residues. CDR3 DNA: TGTGCCAGCAGTGAAGGAGGGACAGGGAATCAGCCCCAGCATTTT. Amino acids: CASSEGGTGNQPQHF.